This T cell receptor beta chain was retrieved from a study of metastatic and nonmetastatic thyroid tumors. In this sample, this clone turned up many times. Patients were all untreated before their thyroid surgery. Through MiXCR, TCRdb re-clonotyped the PCR reads. The data contain approximately 25,000 clones, 15% to 20% of them singletons. The source material was blood. This receptor was identified in a male donor with papillary thyroid cancer or a benign thyroid nodule (not recorded which). Some clones in this sample may be carry-over from other donors' samples.

DNA for the CDR3: TGTGCCAGCAGCCGAAGCGGTAGCGGGAGGGTTTACAATGAGCAGTTCTTC. Translating gives CASSRSGSGRVYNEQFF. The chain links TRBV7-9 to TRBJ2-1, with 11 bases fitting TRBD2. Germline V lookup: CDR1 SEHNR, CDR2 FQNEAQ (reference sequence). This CDR3 region has 17 residues. Germline trimming cut 5 bases from V and 4 bases from J; bases unmatched to any gene: 10.